This T cell receptor beta chain was identified during a study of T cell responses to AZD1222 COVID-19 vaccine. This CDR3 spans 15 amino acids. Germline-derived CDR1 and CDR2 are LGHNA and YNFKEQ. V lost 1 base, J lost 3 bases, and 2 bases stayed unmatched. Points on this clone: The antigen is undetermined.

Here immunoSEQ multiplex PCR was the method, and the copy in TCRdb shows in-frame clones only, minus some. The data contain around 99,000 clones, more than 85% of them singletons. Findings and limits, study-wide: A rise in Spike-specific TCR breadth and depth followed two AZD1222 doses. Most donors were white British, females outnumbered males, and clonal diversity was possibly underestimated.

Sequences were derived from peripheral blood, sampled 28 days after the second AZD1222 dose. This rearrangement joins TRBV4-2 to TRBJ2-1; 8 bases agree with TRBD2. This TCR was recovered from an adult who received the AZD1222 COVID-19 vaccine. CDR3 DNA: TGTGCCAGCAGCCAAGTCGGGGGGGACTACAATGAGCAGTTCTTC. It yields the protein CASSQVGGDYNEQFF.